Presented here are 24 T cell receptor beta chains from one specimen sequenced in a study of persistence of HIV-infected CD4 T cells. These receptors are not linked to any known antigen. Overlapping HIV-1 Gag 15-mer peptides at 0.8 to 1 ug per peptide per mL were used. Sorting selected CD4+ T cells upregulating both CD40 ligand and CD69. The immunoSEQ assay was version 4, run in survey mode. Assay: immunoSEQ multiplex PCR; the TCRdb copy retains only in-frame clones and omits some. The sample records about 20,000 clones, 65% being singletons. Sequences were derived from CD4+ T cells sorted from PBMCs after approximately 19-hour stimulation, sampled from a patient who received antiretroviral therapy. All receptors come from an adult woman with HIV who was CMV-seropositive.

The table lists this clone with a few counts. V gene TRBV7-9 combines with J gene TRBJ1-5, with D possibly TRBD1 on 5 matching bases. With 1 base removed from V and 3 bases from J, the gap between germline ends came to 7 bases. This CDR3 contains 14 residues. The V gene's germline CDR1 is SEHNR and CDR2 FQNEAQ (reference sequence). CDR3 coding DNA: TGTGCCAGCAGCTTAGGGGGCCTCAATCAGCCCCAGCATTTT. It specifies CASSLGGLNQPQHF.

The chain has TRBV9 and TRBJ2-1; D is undetermined. The germline CDR1 and CDR2 sequences are SGDLS and YYNGEE. This CDR3 region has 13 residues. V was clipped by 4 bases and J by 10 bases, with 15 bases between them. DNA for the CDR3: TGTGCCAGCAGCCTCGACCCTCACCGCGAGCAGTTCTTC. It codes for CASSLDPHREQFF.

A remark on this clone: Other DNA sequences in this sample translate to the same CDR3. The rearrangement joins TRBV5-5 to TRBJ1-1, with unresolved D. V was clipped by 0 bases and J by 1 base, with 4 bases between them. CDR3 length: 13 residues. Germline V gene data show CDR1 as SGHKS and CDR2 as YYEKEE (reference sequence). For the CDR3, the DNA is TGTGCCAGCAGCTTGGGGGAGAACACTGAAGCTTTCTTT. Amino acid sequence: CASSLGENTEAFF.

The rearrangement links TRBV24-1 to TRBJ2-2; tentative D call: TRBD1 (5 bases). V lost 3 bases and J lost 3, with 10 bases in between. This CDR3 is 15 amino acids long. In germline, CDR1 is KGHDR, CDR2 SFDVKD. The CDR3 region is CATSDPRRDTGELFF. The CDR3 coding sequence is TGTGCCACCAGTGATCCCCGCAGGGACACCGGGGAGCTGTTTTTT.

V gene TRBV3-1 (or the pseudogene TRBV3-2) combines with J gene TRBJ1-6; D gene uncertain. V was clipped by 4 bases and J by 4 bases, with 14 bases between them. CDR3 size: 16 residues. The V gene's germline CDR1 is LGHDT and CDR2 YNNKEL (reference sequence). The CDR3 coding sequence is TGTGCCAGCAGCCCCCGCTCAAATAATTATAATTCACCCCTCCACTTT. This encodes CASSPRSNNYNSPLHF.

The chain couples TRBV28 to TRBJ1-5; 11 bases match TRBD1. CDR1 and CDR2 from the germline V gene are MDHEN and SYDVKM. Trimming cost V 6 bases and J 4 bases; bases outside gene matches: 11. The CDR3 runs to 17 residues. CDR3 in DNA: TGTGCCAGCAGACCTACACTGGGACAGGGGGAGAATCAGCCCCAGCATTTT. It is translated as CASRPTLGQGENQPQHF.

V is TRBV4-2 and J is TRBJ2-5, with TRBD2 identical over 8 bases. Germline CDR1 LGHNA, CDR2 YNFKEQ. The CDR3 is made up of 13 amino acids. Germline trimming cut 6 bases from V and 3 bases from J; bases unmatched to any gene: 3. CDR3 protein: CASRSGGKETQYF. The CDR3 DNA follows: TGTGCCAGCAGAAGCGGGGGAAAAGAGACCCAGTACTTC.

The CDR3 DNA follows: TGTGCCACCAGCAGAGATGGCGGGGCTGGGGCCAACGTCCTGACTTTC. Translation: CATSRDGGAGANVLTF. The chain links TRBV15 to TRBJ2-6; the D gene is possibly TRBD2 (6 bases). V was pared by 0 bases and J by 2 bases, with 8 bases between. Germline values: CDR1 LNHNV, CDR2 YYDKDF (reference sequence). The CDR3 extends over 16 amino acids.

The chain carries TRBV6-4 and TRBJ1-1; D call uncertain. CDR3 length: 12 residues. The germline V gene has CDR1 MRHNA and CDR2 SNTAGT. V was clipped by 9 bases and J by 10 bases, with 18 bases between them. The CDR3 loop reads CASTKLGRRAFF. The CDR3 nucleotides are TGTGCCAGTACTAAACTCGGCAGACGAGCTTTCTTT.

The rearrangement uses TRBV4-1 and TRBJ2-1; D might be TRBD1 (5 bases). V shed 0 bases and J shed 1 base, with 7 bases lying between them. From germline, CDR1 is MGHRA and CDR2 YSYEKL. The CDR3 consists of 15 residues. CDR3 DNA: TGCGCCAGCAGCCAAGAAGGGGAATCCTACAATGAGCAGTTCTTC. Translated, it gives CASSQEGESYNEQFF.

This chain joins TRBV25-1 and TRBJ1-2, with D unclear. The CDR3 has 13 residues. Trimming left V 6 bases short and J 2 bases short, with 10 bases between. CDR1 and CDR2 (germline): MGHDK, SYGVNS. CDR3 DNA sequence: TGTGCCAGCAGCAGACTGATAAACTATGGCTACACCTTC. Amino acid sequence: CASSRLINYGYTF.

The chain is built from TRBV19 and TRBJ1-4, with D maybe TRBD1 (5 bases). Trimming pared 5 bases from V and 6 bases from J, leaving 13 bases between. The CDR3 runs 14 residues. Germline CDR1 LNHDA, CDR2 SQIVND (reference sequence). The CDR3 protein is CASSLDNPYEKLFF. The DNA for the CDR3 is TGTGCCAGTAGTTTGGACAATCCCTATGAAAAACTGTTTTTT.

The chain carries TRBV5-6 and TRBJ1-2, with no clear D. This CDR3 comprises 14 residues. The germline gives CDR1 SGHDT, CDR2 YYEEEE. Trimming left V 2 bases short and J 2 bases short, with 10 bases between. The CDR3 sequence: CASSFPPPNYGYTF. CDR3 DNA sequence: TGTGCCAGCAGCTTCCCTCCGCCGAACTATGGCTACACCTTC.

The rearrangement uses TRBV7-9 and TRBJ2-1, with TRBD2 identical over 8 bases. Germline V CDR1 and CDR2: SEHNR, FQNEAQ (reference sequence). There are 14 residues in the CDR3. Losses at the gene ends were 5 bases for V and 6 bases for J; bases not matched to a gene: 6. The CDR3 spells CASSQAGAPNEQFF. The DNA of the CDR3 is TGTGCCAGCAGCCAAGCGGGGGCCCCCAATGAGCAGTTCTTC.

This clone was seen more than once but under ten times. The rearrangement uses TRBV29-1 and TRBJ1-2; no clear D gene. The V end was cut by 1 base, the J end by 7 bases, with 13 bases between. Germline values: CDR1 SQVTM, CDR2 ANQGSEA. The CDR3 sequence is 13 residues long. The DNA of the CDR3 is TGCAGCGTTGAAGTGCCCGATGGGGTTGGCTACACCTTC. Translation gives CSVEVPDGVGYTF.

This chain links TRBV5-1 with TRBJ1-1; a possible D gene is TRBD1 (6 bases). V shed 3 bases and J shed 4 bases, with 16 bases lying between them. Germline V CDR1 and CDR2: SGHRS, YFSETQ. The CDR3 spans 15 residues. CDR3 in amino acids: CASSWSGGVGTEAFF. CDR3 coding DNA: TGCGCCAGCAGCTGGTCGGGGGGCGTGGGCACTGAAGCTTTCTTT.

V gene TRBV7-2 combines with J gene TRBJ1-2; TRBD1 is a possible D gene (6 bases). This CDR3 has 13 residues. The germline V gene has CDR1 SGHTA and CDR2 FQGNSA. Between the trimmed V and J ends, which lost 2 bases and 8 bases, there was a span of 12 bases. The CDR3 sequence is CASSLHREGGYTF. The CDR3 DNA follows: TGTGCCAGCAGCTTACACAGGGAGGGCGGCTACACCTTC. Drawing the rest from reference TRBV7-2 and TRBJ1-2, the complete variable domain is GAGVSQSPSNKVTEKGKDVELRCDPISGHTALYWYRQSLGQGLEFLIYFQGNSAPDKSGLPSDRFSAERTGGSVSTLTIQRTQQEDSAVYLCASSLHREGGYTFGSGTRLTVV.

This clone was seen only once. This chain joins TRBV2 and TRBJ1-2, with D maybe TRBD1 (6 bases). Trimming left V 2 bases short and J 6 bases short, with 10 bases between. CDR1 and CDR2 from the germline V gene are SNHLY and FYNNEI. CDR3 length equals 13 residues. The CDR3 spells CASSEIKGDGYTF. The CDR3 DNA reads TGTGCCAGCAGTGAAATAAAGGGGGATGGCTACACCTTC.

The chain links TRBV2 to TRBJ1-2, with D perhaps TRBD1 (6 bases). This CDR3 region has 14 residues. Germline V gives CDR1 SNHLY, CDR2 FYNNEI. The ends were cut back, 8 bases at V and 6 bases at J, with 19 bases in the middle. The CDR3 DNA is TGTGCCAGCGGAGCTGACTTGGGGGGCAATGGCTACACCTTC. Amino acids: CASGADLGGNGYTF.

The V gene is TRBV7-2, the J gene TRBJ2-3, with 11 nucleotides matching TRBD2. The trim removed 5 bases at V and 4 bases at J, leaving 8 bases unmatched. The CDR3 is 16 amino acids. In germline, CDR1 is SGHTA, CDR2 FQGNSA. The CDR3 protein is CASSLAVAGGADTQYF. CDR3 DNA: TGTGCCAGCAGCCTGGCTGTAGCGGGGGGGGCAGATACGCAGTATTTT.

This sequence joins TRBV6-4 and TRBJ2-1, with 10 bases lining up with TRBD2. Trimming removed 0 bases from V and 5 bases from J; junction bases left unmatched: 19. CDR3 length: 21 amino acids. Germline V gives CDR1 MRHNA, CDR2 SNTAGT. The CDR3 DNA reads as TGTGCCAGCAGTGACTCGGTAACTAGCGGGGAGGTAATTACTGTGGACAATGAGCAGTTCTTC. Translation: CASSDSVTSGEVITVDNEQFF.

This sequence joins TRBV6-6 and TRBJ2-7, with D perhaps TRBD2 (5 bases). The V end was cut by 6 bases, the J end by 6 bases, with 12 bases between. This CDR3 has 12 residues. Germline CDR1 reads MNHNY; CDR2 reads SVGAGI (reference sequence). The CDR3 loop reads CASRPIRGEQYF. DNA of the CDR3: TGTGCCAGCAGACCTATACGGGGCGAGCAGTACTTC.

This chain uses TRBV5-5 with TRBJ2-5; TRBD1 matches at 9 bases. The CDR3 spans 14 residues. Germline lookup yields CDR1 SGHKS and CDR2 YYEKEE (reference sequence). V lost 4 bases, J lost 5 bases, and 6 bases stayed unmatched. The CDR3 protein is CASSPTGGRETQYF. The CDR3 coding sequence is TGTGCCAGCAGCCCGACAGGGGGACGGGAGACCCAGTACTTC.

This rearrangement joins TRBV10-2 to TRBJ1-1, with TRBD1 identical over 8 bases. CDR1 is WSHSY and CDR2 is SAAADI in the germline V gene. This CDR3 contains 13 residues. V lost 5 bases to trimming and J lost 5 bases; unmatched junction nucleotides: 4. CDR3: CASSQQGDTEAFF. The CDR3 nucleotides are TGCGCCAGCAGTCAACAGGGGGATACTGAAGCTTTCTTT.